Below are 20 T cell receptor beta chains sequenced from a single sample in a study of blood T cell repertoires in COVID-19. Sequenced by immunoSEQ multiplex PCR; TCRdb stores in-frame clones only, minus some. The sample holds roughly 140,000 clones, under 85% seen once. Sequenced material: PBMCs or T cells enriched from blood (not recorded which). The receptors here all came from a woman aged 18-29 years who had been exposed to COVID-19.

The chain uses TRBV5-5 and TRBJ1-1; tentatively, D is TRBD1 (5 bases). Trimming cost V 1 base and J 4 bases, with 11 bases left between them. CDR1 and CDR2 (germline): SGHKS, YYEKEE (reference sequence). The CDR3 sequence is 14 residues long. In DNA, the CDR3 is TGTGCCAGCAGCTTGTGGGGGGAGGGCACTGAAGCTTTCTTT. This encodes CASSLWGEGTEAFF.

The chain couples TRBV12-3 or TRBV12-4 to TRBJ2-7; possibly TRBD2 for D (6 bases). Trimming cost V 7 bases and J 2 bases, with 12 bases left between them. The length of the CDR3 is 13 residues. The DNA for the CDR3 is TGTGCCAGCAAAGCCCGGGGGACCTACGAGCAGTACTTC. It specifies CASKARGTYEQYF.

The chain joins TRBV7-9 to TRBJ2-1, with D maybe TRBD2 (5 bases). Germline loops: CDR1 SEHNR, CDR2 FQNEAQ (reference sequence). V was pared by 2 bases and J by 6 bases, with 11 bases between. The CDR3 loop spans 14 amino acids. As DNA, the CDR3 is TGTGCCAGCAGCTTACTTTCTAGCAGCAATGAGCAGTTCTTC. Its protein is CASSLLSSSNEQFF.

The chain employs TRBV18 and TRBJ2-1; D unclear. The CDR3 spans 13 residues. V shed 4 bases and J shed 6 bases, with 10 bases lying between them. Germline assignment: CDR1 KGHSH and CDR2 LQKENI. CDR3 nucleotides: TGTGCCAGCTCACGGTTACAGCCCAATGAGCAGTTCTTC. Translated, it gives CASSRLQPNEQFF. Drawing the rest from reference TRBV18 and TRBJ2-1, the complete variable domain is NAGVMQNPRHLVRRRGQEARLRCSPMKGHSHVYWYRQLPEEGLKFMVYLQKENIIDESGMPKERFSAEFPKEGPSILRIQQVVRGDSAAYFCASSRLQPNEQFFGPGTRLTVL.

CDR3 residues: CASSLSLGTGGGTEAFF. Written as DNA, the CDR3 is TGTGCCAGCAGTTTATCCCTGGGAACAGGGGGCGGCACTGAAGCTTTCTTT. This rearrangement joins TRBV28 to TRBJ1-1; 9 nucleotides align to TRBD1. Unmatched junction bases numbered 10, after V lost 1 base and J lost 4 bases. The germline CDR1 and CDR2 sequences are MDHEN and SYDVKM. CDR3 length: 17 residues.

V usage is TRBV5-1 and J usage is TRBJ1-2; the D is unclear. Trimming cost V 1 base and J 7 bases, with 17 bases left between them. The CDR3 sequence is 15 residues long. Germline loops: CDR1 SGHRS, CDR2 YFSETQ. CDR3: CASSLTQVPSSGYTF. CDR3 nucleotides: TGCGCCAGCAGCTTGACCCAGGTCCCATCCTCTGGCTACACCTTC. The full variable domain, in which reference TRBV5-1 and TRBJ1-2 provide the parts outside the CDR3, is KAGVTQTPRYLIKTRGQQVTLSCSPISGHRSVSWYQQTPGQGLQFLFEYFSETQRNKGNFPGRFSGRQFSNSRSEMNVSTLELGDSALYLCASSLTQVPSSGYTFGSGTRLTVV.

This clone was observed once. The V gene is TRBV10-3, the J gene TRBJ2-7; possibly TRBD1 for D (5 bases). The V gene's germline CDR1 is ENHRY and CDR2 SYGVKD. V dropped 8 bases and J dropped 5 bases, with 16 bases sitting between them. The CDR3 covers 13 residues. The CDR3 bases are TGTGCCATCGGTGGGCAGGGTGGCGACGAGCAGTACTTC. It specifies CAIGGQGGDEQYF.

This clone showed up many times. The rearrangement joins TRBV6-1 to TRBJ1-3; no firm D call. This CDR3 spans 16 amino acids. Germline loops: CDR1 MNHNS, CDR2 SASEGT. Trimming stripped 4 bases from V and 0 bases from J, with 13 bases between. CDR3 coding DNA: TGTGCCAGCAGTGCCGCGGCTGACTACTCTGGAAACACCATATATTTT. This gives the protein CASSAAADYSGNTIYF.

Details on this clone: One junction end disagrees with the germline gene, perhaps due to a read error. The gene calls are TRBV3-1 (or the pseudogene TRBV3-2) and TRBJ2-1, with 14 bases that match TRBD2. The CDR3 spans 14 residues. CDR1 is LGHDT and CDR2 is YNNKEL in the germline V gene (reference sequence). The CDR3 loop is CASSQTGTSGSGLF. CDR3 DNA sequence: TGTGCCAGCAGCCAAACCGGGACTAGCGGGAGTGGCCTCTTC.

This clone was recorded once. The J gene is TRBJ1-2, the V gene TRBV3-1 (or the pseudogene TRBV3-2); 7 positions agree with TRBD1. There are 15 residues in the CDR3. The V segment lost 4 bases and the J segment 5 bases; nucleotides outside the gene matches: 10. In germline, CDR1 is LGHDT, CDR2 YNNKEL (reference sequence). The CDR3 sequence: CASSLTGAPPYGYTF. CDR3 bases: TGTGCCAGCAGCCTAACAGGGGCTCCTCCGTATGGCTACACCTTC.

V usage is TRBV15 and J usage is TRBJ1-2; D is ambiguous. Germline CDR1 reads LNHNV; CDR2 reads YYDKDF (reference sequence). The CDR3 length is 15 residues. V was shortened by 5 bases and J by 2 bases, with 15 bases between the two germline ends. CDR3 residues: CATSPEIPANYGYTF. The CDR3 DNA reads TGTGCCACCAGCCCAGAAATTCCCGCAAACTATGGCTACACCTTC.

The V and J genes are TRBV27 and TRBJ2-7, with D uncertain. CDR1 and CDR2 from the germline V gene are MNHEY and SMNVEV (reference sequence). V was shortened by 6 bases and J by 1 base, with 7 bases between the two germline ends. This CDR3 is 12 amino acids long. CDR3 nucleotides: TGTGCCAGCAGGGCATATTCCTACGAGCAGTACTTC. It codes for CASRAYSYEQYF.

The rearrangement uses TRBV19 and TRBJ1-1, with D uncertain. V was cut by 2 bases and J by 1 base, with 8 bases left in between. There are 14 residues in the CDR3. From germline, CDR1 is LNHDA and CDR2 SQIVND (reference sequence). CDR3 nucleotides: TGTGCCAGTAGTATACAGATTGAGAACACTGAAGCTTTCTTT. Residues: CASSIQIENTEAFF. Combining the CDR3 with reference TRBV19 and TRBJ1-1 gives the whole variable domain DGGITQSPKYLFRKEGQNVTLSCEQNLNHDAMYWYRQDPGQGLRLIYYSQIVNDFQKGDIAEGYSVSREKKESFPLTVTSAQKNPTAFYLCASSIQIENTEAFFGQGTRLTVV.

A single count supports this clone. The CDR3 is CASSRDLREQFF. The CDR3 DNA is TGTGCCAGCAGCCGGGACTTACGTGAGCAGTTCTTC. The chain has TRBV14 and TRBJ2-1; D may be TRBD2 (6 bases). The CDR3 has 12 amino acids. CDR1 and CDR2 (germline): SGHDN, FVKESK. V shed 4 bases and J shed 9 bases, with 10 bases lying between them. Full variable domain (rest looked up from reference TRBV14 and TRBJ2-1): EAGVTQFPSHSVIEKGQTVTLRCDPISGHDNLYWYRRVMGKEIKFLLHFVKESKQDESGMPNNRFLAERTGGTYSTLKVQPAELEDSGVYFCASSRDLREQFFGPGTRLTVL.

The rearrangement joins TRBV4-1 to TRBJ2-1; 10 positions match TRBD2. The CDR3 is made up of 17 amino acids. Trimming removed 3 bases from V and 10 bases from J; junction bases left unmatched: 15. Germline V gene data show CDR1 as MGHRA and CDR2 as YSYEKL. CDR3 coding DNA: TGCGCCAGCAGCCAGAAGGTAGCGGGAGGCTATATCAGCGAGCAGTTCTTC. Amino acids: CASSQKVAGGYISEQFF.

CDR3 region: CASSIGTGEAFF. In DNA form, the CDR3 reads TGTGCCAGCAGTATTGGGACAGGGGAAGCTTTCTTT. The V gene is TRBV12-3 or TRBV12-4, the J gene TRBJ1-1, with 9 bases aligning to TRBD1. This CDR3 is 12 amino acids long. V gave up 5 bases and J gave up 8 bases; unmatched junction bases: 3.

This sequence joins TRBV5-1 and TRBJ2-7; weak D call: TRBD2 (6 bases). The CDR3 totals 16 residues. Germline lookup yields CDR1 SGHRS and CDR2 YFSETQ. Trimming cost V 6 bases and J 3 bases, with 22 bases left between them. The CDR3 protein is CASKLSRDSKIYEQYF. The CDR3 nucleotides are TGCGCCAGCAAACTATCCCGGGACTCCAAAATCTACGAGCAGTACTTC.

The V gene is TRBV9, the J gene TRBJ2-2; a possible D gene is TRBD2 (5 bases). This CDR3 region has 14 residues. V lost 2 bases and J 3 bases, leaving 8 bases between the germline ends. From germline, CDR1 is SGDLS and CDR2 YYNGEE. The CDR3 region is CASSVDSHTGELFF. The DNA for the CDR3 is TGTGCCAGCAGCGTGGACTCTCACACCGGGGAGCTGTTTTTT.

The chain combines TRBV27 with TRBJ1-2; D perhaps matches TRBD1 (5 bases). CDR1 is MNHEY and CDR2 is SMNVEV in the germline V gene (reference sequence). This CDR3 is built from 14 residues. Trimming shortened V by 3 bases and J by 4 bases, and 12 bases separated the two germline ends. The CDR3 here is CASSFSRVGYGYTF. CDR3 in DNA: TGTGCCAGCAGTTTCAGCAGGGTTGGCTATGGCTACACCTTC.

This chain links TRBV7-6 with TRBJ1-5, with D tentatively TRBD1 (5 bases). Looked up from germline, CDR1 is SGHVS and CDR2 is FNYEAQ. Trimming took off 5 bases at V and 5 bases at J, with 10 bases between the two ends. This CDR3 region has 13 residues. CDR3 DNA: TGTGCCAGCAGCCCCGACAGTTATCAGCCCCAGCATTTT. Translation gives CASSPDSYQPQHF.